This T cell receptor beta chain is drawn from a study of CXCR3-negative and CXCR3-positive naive CD8 T cells. Turning to the study itself: Per-library TRB read counts averaged about 1.5 +/- 0.3 million, adding up to 110 million to 150 million in total. Study outcomes and limitations: Naive subsets showed comparable surface CD5, and TCR interaction strength was also inferred from TRB CDR3 physicochemistry.

The method, 5' RACE with UMI labels, was used to prepare the TRB cDNA libraries. TCRdb re-called the 5' RACE reads, yielding one record per CDR3 amino acid sequence without DNA. The sample totals 20,000 to 25,000 distinct CDR3 sequences. A note on this clonotype: The target antigen is unknown.

Sequencing used memory CD8+ T cells from blood. This TCR was sampled from a human donor in good health. Some clones in this sample may be carry-over from other donors' samples.

CDR3 amino acids: CASSQDSGSGNTIYF. V gene TRBV4-3 combines with J gene TRBJ1-3; the TCRdb D gene call, TRBD1, has no DNA to confirm it. Germline CDR1 is LGHNA and CDR2 is YSLEER. The CDR3 is 15 amino acids.